Following are 4 T cell receptor beta chains from one sample sequenced in a study of T-cell memory formation after mild COVID-19. TCRdb reprocessed the 5' RACE reads via MiXCR and lists one record per CDR3 protein. This table has fewer than 250,000 distinct CDR3 sequences, approximately 15% appearing once. Sequencing was carried out using PBMCs or a T cell subset sorted from them (not recorded which). These receptors all come from an adult woman who had mild COVID-19 (a few samples of this study predate the infection). Cell type and time point are not known.

The genes are TRBV12-3 or TRBV12-4 and TRBJ2-1, with D possibly TRBD1 on 7 matching bases. V was shortened by 6 bases and J by 7 bases, with 16 bases between the two germline ends. The CDR3 contains 14 residues. CDR3 nucleotides: TGTGCCAGCAGCCCCAGGGGGGTCATGAATGAGCAGTTCTTC. Residues: CASSPRGVMNEQFF.

The chain carries TRBV7-2 and TRBJ2-7; maybe TRBD2 (6 bases). Germline V CDR1 and CDR2: SGHTA, FQGNSA. CDR3 length equals 13 residues. V lost 2 bases, J lost 3 bases, and 8 bases lay in between. The CDR3 loop reads CASSLREFYEQYF. CDR3 nucleotide sequence: TGTGCCAGCAGCTTACGGGAGTTCTACGAGCAGTACTTC. The whole variable domain, remainder taken from reference TRBV7-2 and TRBJ2-7, is GAGVSQSPSNKVTEKGKDVELRCDPISGHTALYWYRQSLGQGLEFLIYFQGNSAPDKSGLPSDRFSAERTGGSVSTLTIQRTQQEDSAVYLCASSLREFYEQYFGPGTRLTVT.

This clonotype has a count of ten or more. V is TRBV20-1 and J is TRBJ1-2; TRBD1 agrees at 7 bases. The germline V gene has CDR1 DFQATT and CDR2 SNEGSKA (reference sequence). The ends lost 6 bases at V and 2 bases at J; junction bases unmatched: 9. This CDR3 is 14 amino acids long. The CDR3 here is CSAASPGGNYGYTF. In DNA form, the CDR3 reads TGCAGTGCCGCAAGTCCAGGGGGAAACTATGGCTACACCTTC.

This chain joins TRBV7-8 and TRBJ2-3, with TRBD1 matching over 10 bases. The germline CDR1 and CDR2 sequences are SGHVS and FQNEAQ. The CDR3 runs 15 residues. The V segment lost 10 bases and the J segment 3 bases; nucleotides outside the gene matches: 10. CDR3 loop: CATGWGQGLTDTQYF. The CDR3 bases are TGTGCCACCGGTTGGGGACAGGGGCTAACAGATACGCAGTATTTT.